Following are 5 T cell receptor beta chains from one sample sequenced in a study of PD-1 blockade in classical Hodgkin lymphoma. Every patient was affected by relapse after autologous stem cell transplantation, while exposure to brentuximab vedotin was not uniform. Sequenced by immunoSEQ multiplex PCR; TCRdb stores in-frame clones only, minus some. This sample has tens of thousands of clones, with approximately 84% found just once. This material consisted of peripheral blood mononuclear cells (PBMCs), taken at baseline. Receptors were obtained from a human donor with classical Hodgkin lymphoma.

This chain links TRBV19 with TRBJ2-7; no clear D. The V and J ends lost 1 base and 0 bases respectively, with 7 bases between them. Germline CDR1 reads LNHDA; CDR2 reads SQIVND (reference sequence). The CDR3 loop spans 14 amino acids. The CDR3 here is CASSIGPGSYEQYF. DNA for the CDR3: TGTGCCAGTAGTATAGGCCCTGGCTCCTACGAGCAGTACTTC.

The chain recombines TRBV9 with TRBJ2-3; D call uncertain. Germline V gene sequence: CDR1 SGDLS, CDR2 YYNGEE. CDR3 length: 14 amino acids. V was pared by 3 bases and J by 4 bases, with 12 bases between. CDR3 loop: CASSAVLGADTQYF. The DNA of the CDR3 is TGTGCCAGCAGCGCCGTCCTAGGTGCAGATACGCAGTATTTT.

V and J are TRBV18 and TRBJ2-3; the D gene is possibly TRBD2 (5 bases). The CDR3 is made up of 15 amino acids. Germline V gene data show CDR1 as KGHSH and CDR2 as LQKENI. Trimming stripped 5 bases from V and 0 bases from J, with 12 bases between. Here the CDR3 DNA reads TGTGCCAGCTCATTAGACTACCTTAGCACAGATACGCAGTATTTT. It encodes CASSLDYLSTDTQYF.

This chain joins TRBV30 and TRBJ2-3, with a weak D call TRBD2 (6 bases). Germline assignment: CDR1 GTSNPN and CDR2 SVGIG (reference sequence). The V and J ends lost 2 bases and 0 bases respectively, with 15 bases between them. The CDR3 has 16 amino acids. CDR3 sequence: CAWSRAGLLSTDTQYF. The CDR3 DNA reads TGTGCCTGGAGTCGGGCGGGACTCCTTAGCACAGATACGCAGTATTTT.

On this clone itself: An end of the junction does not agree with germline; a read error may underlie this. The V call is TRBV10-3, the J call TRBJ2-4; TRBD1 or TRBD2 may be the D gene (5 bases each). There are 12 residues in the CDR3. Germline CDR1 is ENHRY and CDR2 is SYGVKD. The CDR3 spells CGAETTKNIQYF. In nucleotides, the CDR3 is TGCGGGGCGGAGACGACCAAAAACATTCAGTACTTC.